One T cell receptor beta chain is described in this entry. The CDR3 runs to 11 residues. Germline values: CDR1 SQVTM, CDR2 ANQGSEA. The V end lost 4 bases, the J end lost 6 bases, and 9 bases lay between the germline ends. The record originates from a study of T cell changes during pregnancy in multiple sclerosis. Profiling relied on immunoSEQ multiplex PCR, and the TCRdb table lists in-frame clones only, not all of them. Of roughly 40,000 clones in the sample, about 89% were seen once. The chain links TRBV29-1 to TRBJ1-1, with unresolved D. The sequence derives from a female donor with multiple sclerosis, enrolled in a pregnancy study. The sample here was CD4+ T cells from peripheral blood mononuclear cells, taken before pregnancy. The CDR3 reads CSVADHSEAFF. The CDR3 DNA reads TGCAGCGTTGCAGACCATTCTGAAGCTTTCTTT. Supplemented by reference TRBV29-1 and TRBJ1-1, the full variable domain reads SAVISQKPSRDICQRGTSLTIQCQVDSQVTMMFWYRQQPGQSLTLIATANQGSEATYESGFVIDKFPISRPNLTFSTLTVSNMSPEDSSIYLCSVADHSEAFFGQGTRLTVV.